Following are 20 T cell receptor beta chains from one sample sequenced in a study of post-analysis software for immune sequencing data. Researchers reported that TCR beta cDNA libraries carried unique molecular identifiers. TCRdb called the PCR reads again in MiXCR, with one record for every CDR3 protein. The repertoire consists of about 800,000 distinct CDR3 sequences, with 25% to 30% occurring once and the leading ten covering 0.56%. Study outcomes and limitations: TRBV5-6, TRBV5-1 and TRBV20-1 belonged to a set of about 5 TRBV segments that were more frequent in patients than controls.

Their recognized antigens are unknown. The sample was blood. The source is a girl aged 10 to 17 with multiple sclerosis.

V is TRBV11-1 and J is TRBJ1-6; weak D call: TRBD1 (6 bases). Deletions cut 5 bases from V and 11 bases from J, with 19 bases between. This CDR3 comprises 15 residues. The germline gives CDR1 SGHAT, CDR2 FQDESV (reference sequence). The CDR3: CASSRGWGASPPLHF. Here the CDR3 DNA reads TGTGCCAGCAGCCGGGGTTGGGGGGCAAGTCCACCCCTCCACTTT.

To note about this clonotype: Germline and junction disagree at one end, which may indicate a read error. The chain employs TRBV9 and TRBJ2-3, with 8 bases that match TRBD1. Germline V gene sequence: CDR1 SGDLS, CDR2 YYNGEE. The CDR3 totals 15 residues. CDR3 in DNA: TGTGCCTGCAGCGTAGTCGGGACAGGAACAGATACGCAGTATTTT. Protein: CACSVVGTGTDTQYF. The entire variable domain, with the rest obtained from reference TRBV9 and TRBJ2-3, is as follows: DSGVTQTPKHLITATGQRVTLRCSPRSGDLSVYWYQQSLDQGLQFLIQYYNGEERAKGNILERFSAQQFPDLHSELNLSSLELGDSALYFCACSVVGTGTDTQYFGPGTRLTVL.

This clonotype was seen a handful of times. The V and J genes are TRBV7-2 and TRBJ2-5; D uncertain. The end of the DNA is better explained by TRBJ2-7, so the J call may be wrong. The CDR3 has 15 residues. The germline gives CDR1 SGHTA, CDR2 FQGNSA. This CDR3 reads CASSLEGHRIYEQYF. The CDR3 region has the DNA TGTGCCAGCAGCTTAGAGGGTCACCGCATCTACGAGCAGTACTTC.

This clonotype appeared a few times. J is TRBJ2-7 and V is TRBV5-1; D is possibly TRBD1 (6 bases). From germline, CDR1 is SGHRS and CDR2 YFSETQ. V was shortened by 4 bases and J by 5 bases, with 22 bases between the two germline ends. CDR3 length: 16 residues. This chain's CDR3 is CASSPGTRRAGDEQYF. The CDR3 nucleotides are TGCGCCAGCAGCCCCGGGACACGAAGGGCCGGGGACGAGCAGTACTTC.

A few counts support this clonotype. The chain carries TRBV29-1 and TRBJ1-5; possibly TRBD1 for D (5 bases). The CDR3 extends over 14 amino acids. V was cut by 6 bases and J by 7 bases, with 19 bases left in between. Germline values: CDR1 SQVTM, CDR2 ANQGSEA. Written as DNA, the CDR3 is TGCAGCGTCCGCCCGGGCGGGACCGAACAGCCCCAGCATTTT. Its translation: CSVRPGGTEQPQHF. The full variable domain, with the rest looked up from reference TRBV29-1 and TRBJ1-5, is SAVISQKPSRDICQRGTSLTIQCQVDSQVTMMFWYRQQPGQSLTLIATANQGSEATYESGFVIDKFPISRPNLTFSTLTVSNMSPEDSSIYLCSVRPGGTEQPQHFGDGTRLSIL.

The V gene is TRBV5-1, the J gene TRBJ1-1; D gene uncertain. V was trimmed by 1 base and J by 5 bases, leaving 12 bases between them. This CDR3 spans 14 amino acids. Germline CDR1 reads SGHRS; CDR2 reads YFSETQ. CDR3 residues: CASSLMGRQTEAFF. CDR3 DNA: TGCGCCAGCAGCTTGATGGGTAGGCAGACTGAAGCTTTCTTT.

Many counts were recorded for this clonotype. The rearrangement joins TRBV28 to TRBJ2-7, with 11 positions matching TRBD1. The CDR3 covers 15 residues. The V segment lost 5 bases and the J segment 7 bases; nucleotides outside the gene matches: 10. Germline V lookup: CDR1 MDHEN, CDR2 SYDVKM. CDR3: CASSPAGQGAGEQYF. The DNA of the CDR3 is TGTGCCAGCAGTCCCGCCGGACAGGGGGCGGGGGAGCAGTACTTC. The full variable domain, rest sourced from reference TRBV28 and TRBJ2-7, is DVKVTQSSRYLVKRTGEKVFLECVQDMDHENMFWYRQDPGLGLRLIYFSYDVKMKEKGDIPEGYSVSREKKERFSLILESASTNQTSMYLCASSPAGQGAGEQYFGPGTRLTVT.

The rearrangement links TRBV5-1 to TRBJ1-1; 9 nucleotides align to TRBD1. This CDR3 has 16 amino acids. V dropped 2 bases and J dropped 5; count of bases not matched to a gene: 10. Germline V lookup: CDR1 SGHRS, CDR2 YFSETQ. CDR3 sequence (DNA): TGCGCCAGCAGCTTCCTTGGACAGGGGCAGGTGACTGAAGCTTTCTTT. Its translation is CASSFLGQGQVTEAFF.

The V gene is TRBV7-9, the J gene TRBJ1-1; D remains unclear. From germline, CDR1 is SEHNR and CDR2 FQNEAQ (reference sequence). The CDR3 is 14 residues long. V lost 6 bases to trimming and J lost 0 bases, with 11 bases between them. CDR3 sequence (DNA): TGTGCCAGCAGGTGGTCGGGTTTGAACACTGAAGCTTTCTTT. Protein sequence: CASRWSGLNTEAFF.

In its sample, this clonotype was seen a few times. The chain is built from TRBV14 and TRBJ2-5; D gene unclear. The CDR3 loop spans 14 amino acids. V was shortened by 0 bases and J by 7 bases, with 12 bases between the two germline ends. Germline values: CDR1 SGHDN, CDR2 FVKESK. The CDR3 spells CASSQDMGFGTQYF. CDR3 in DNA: TGTGCCAGCAGCCAAGATATGGGATTCGGGACCCAGTACTTC.

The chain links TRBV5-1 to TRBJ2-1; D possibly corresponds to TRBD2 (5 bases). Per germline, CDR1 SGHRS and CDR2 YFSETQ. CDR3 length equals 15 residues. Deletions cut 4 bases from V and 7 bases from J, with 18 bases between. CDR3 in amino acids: CASSTLALRGNEQFF. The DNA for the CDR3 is TGCGCCAGCAGCACCCTAGCCCTCCGAGGGAATGAGCAGTTCTTC.

The CDR3 here is CASSPGMAPGEQYF. DNA of the CDR3: TGTGCCAGCAGCCCGGGAATGGCTCCGGGGGAGCAGTACTTC. The rearrangement links TRBV5-4 to TRBJ2-7, with D maybe TRBD2 (5 bases). V dropped 4 bases and J dropped 7 bases, with 18 bases sitting between them. CDR1 and CDR2 from the germline V gene are SGHNT and YYREEE (reference sequence). The CDR3 is made up of 14 amino acids.

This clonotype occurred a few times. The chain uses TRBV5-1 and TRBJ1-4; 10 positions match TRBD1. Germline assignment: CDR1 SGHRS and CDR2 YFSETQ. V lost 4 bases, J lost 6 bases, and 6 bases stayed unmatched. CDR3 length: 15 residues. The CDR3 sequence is CASSRDRGGDEKLFF. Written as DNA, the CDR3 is TGCGCCAGCAGCAGGGACAGGGGAGGTGATGAAAAACTGTTTTTT.

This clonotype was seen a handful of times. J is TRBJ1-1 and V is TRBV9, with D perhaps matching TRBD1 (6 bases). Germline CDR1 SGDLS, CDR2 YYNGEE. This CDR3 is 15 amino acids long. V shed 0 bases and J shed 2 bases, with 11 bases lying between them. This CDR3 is CASSVVDSRNTEAFF. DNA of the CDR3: TGTGCCAGCAGCGTAGTGGACAGCAGAAACACTGAAGCTTTCTTT.

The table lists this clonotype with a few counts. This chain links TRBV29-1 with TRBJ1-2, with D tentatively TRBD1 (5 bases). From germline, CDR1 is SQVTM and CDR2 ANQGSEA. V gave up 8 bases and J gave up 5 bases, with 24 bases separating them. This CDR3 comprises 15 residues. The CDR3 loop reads CSLTQPSDRQYGYTF. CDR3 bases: TGCAGCCTGACCCAACCCTCCGACAGACAATATGGCTACACCTTC. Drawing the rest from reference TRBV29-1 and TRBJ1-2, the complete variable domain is SAVISQKPSRDICQRGTSLTIQCQVDSQVTMMFWYRQQPGQSLTLIATANQGSEATYESGFVIDKFPISRPNLTFSTLTVSNMSPEDSSIYLCSLTQPSDRQYGYTFGSGTRLTVV.

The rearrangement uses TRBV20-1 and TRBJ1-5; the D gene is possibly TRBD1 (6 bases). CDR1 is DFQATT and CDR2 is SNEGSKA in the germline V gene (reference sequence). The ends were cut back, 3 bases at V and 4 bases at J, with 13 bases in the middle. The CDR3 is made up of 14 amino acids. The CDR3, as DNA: TGCAGTGCTAGGTCGGACAGACAGAATCAGCCCCAGCATTTT. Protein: CSARSDRQNQPQHF.

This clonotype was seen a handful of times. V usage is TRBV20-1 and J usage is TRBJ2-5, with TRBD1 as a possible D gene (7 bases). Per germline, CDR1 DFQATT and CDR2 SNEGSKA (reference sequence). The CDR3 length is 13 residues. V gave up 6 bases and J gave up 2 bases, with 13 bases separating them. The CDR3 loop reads CSAEGAAQETQYF. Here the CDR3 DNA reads TGCAGTGCGGAGGGGGCAGCTCAAGAGACCCAGTACTTC.

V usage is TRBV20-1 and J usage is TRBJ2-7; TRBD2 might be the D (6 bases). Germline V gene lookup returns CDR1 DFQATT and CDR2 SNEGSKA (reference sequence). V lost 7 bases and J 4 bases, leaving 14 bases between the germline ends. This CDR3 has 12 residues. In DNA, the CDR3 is TGCAGTGGAGGTGGAGGGGAATACGAGCAGTACTTC. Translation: CSGGGGEYEQYF.

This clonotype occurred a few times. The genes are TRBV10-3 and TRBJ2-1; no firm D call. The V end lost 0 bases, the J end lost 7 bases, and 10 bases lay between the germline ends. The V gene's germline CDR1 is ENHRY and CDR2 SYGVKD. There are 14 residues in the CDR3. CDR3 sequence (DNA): TGTGCCATCAGTGAGTCGGATAAAGCGAATGAGCAGTTCTTC. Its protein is CAISESDKANEQFF.

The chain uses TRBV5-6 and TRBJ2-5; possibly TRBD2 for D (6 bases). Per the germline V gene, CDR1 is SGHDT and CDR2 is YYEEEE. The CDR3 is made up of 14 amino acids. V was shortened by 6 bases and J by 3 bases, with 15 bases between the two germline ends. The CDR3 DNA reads TGTGCCAGCACCCAGACTAGTCTAAAAGAGACCCAGTACTTC. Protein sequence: CASTQTSLKETQYF.